Listed here are 24 T cell receptor beta chains from one sample, sequenced in a study of blood T cells in healthy people across ages. PCR was performed a second time for about 6 to 12 cycles using a sample-barcoded 5' primer and a J-beta primer mix. Each CDR3 protein is one row after TCRdb ran MiXCR on the 5' RACE reads. The sample has 500,000 to 700,000 distinct CDR3 sequences; about 30% are singletons. The sample consisted of blood. These receptors were collected from a woman aged 80 or over in good health.

This clonotype was detected ten times or more. The chain is built from TRBV6-5 and TRBJ2-5, with D hard to call. V was trimmed by 5 bases and J by 2 bases, leaving 9 bases between them. Germline CDR1 and CDR2: MNHEY and SVGAGI. The CDR3 is 13 amino acids. The CDR3: CASSRNEQETQYF. The CDR3 bases are TGTGCCAGCAGTCGTAATGAACAAGAGACCCAGTACTTC.

The chain employs TRBV30 and TRBJ2-7, with TRBD2 matching over 8 bases. Germline V gives CDR1 GTSNPN, CDR2 SVGIG (reference sequence). V lost 2 bases, J lost 5 bases, and 5 bases stayed unmatched. The CDR3 contains 13 residues. The CDR3 DNA sequence: TGTGCCTGGAGTTTAGCGGGGTGCAACGAGCAGTACTTC. It encodes CAWSLAGCNEQYF.

This clonotype was observed at least ten times. The chain combines TRBV5-1 with TRBJ2-5; D call uncertain. V lost 0 bases and J lost 0, with 15 bases in between. This CDR3 region has 17 residues. Germline values: CDR1 SGHRS, CDR2 YFSETQ. CDR3 nucleotides: TGCGCCAGCAGCTTGGCCCTACTGGCCCGTAACCAAGAGACCCAGTACTTC. Translating it yields CASSLALLARNQETQYF.

This clonotype was detected ten times or more. The chain has TRBV6-5 and TRBJ2-5; TRBD1 aligns across 8 bases. The CDR3 is 18 residues long. Trimming at V came to 2 bases and at J to 5 bases, leaving 16 bases not matched to a gene. The germline gives CDR1 MNHEY, CDR2 SVGAGI. The CDR3, as DNA: TGTGCCAGCAGTTACCCCGCAAGGCCAGGGGGCTCTCTGGAGACCCAGTACTTC. It encodes CASSYPARPGGSLETQYF.

The gene calls are TRBV29-1 and TRBJ2-6, with D possibly being TRBD2 (6 bases). The germline V and J ends were trimmed by 4 bases and 0 bases, with 19 bases remaining between them. Germline V gives CDR1 SQVTM, CDR2 ANQGSEA. There are 18 residues in the CDR3. The CDR3 nucleotides read TGCAGCGTTGGTTGGGGACTTGGGCAAGGCTCTGGGGCCAACGTCCTGACTTTC. Translation: CSVGWGLGQGSGANVLTF.

Turning to this clonotype: It may be a read error: a sequence one base away is much more abundant. The V call is TRBV20-1, the J call TRBJ2-5, with 12 bases aligning to TRBD1. CDR1 DFQATT and CDR2 SNEGSKA come from the germline V gene (reference sequence). This CDR3 spans 16 amino acids. This CDR3 is CSARYGTGGYQGTQYF. The DNA for the CDR3 is TGCAGTGCTAGATATGGGACAGGGGGCTATCAAGGGACCCAGTACTTC.

This clonotype occurred many times. The gene calls are TRBV10-3 and TRBJ1-2; D is undetermined. Germline CDR1 ENHRY, CDR2 SYGVKD. V lost 2 bases to trimming and J lost 4 bases, with 8 bases between them. The CDR3 covers 13 residues. The CDR3 reads CAISEGVGYGYTF. The CDR3, as DNA: TGTGCCATCAGTGAGGGGGTCGGCTATGGCTACACCTTC.

This clonotype has ten or more counts. This sequence joins TRBV4-1 and TRBJ1-4; D gene unclear. V was cut by 3 bases and J by 5 bases, with 13 bases left in between. Looked up from germline, CDR1 is MGHRA and CDR2 is YSYEKL. This CDR3 has 15 amino acids. Here the CDR3 DNA reads TGCGCCAGCAGCCAGCGGACGTTGGGGAATGAAAAACTGTTTTTT. Residues: CASSQRTLGNEKLFF.

This clonotype was seen only a few times. This chain connects TRBV4-1 to TRBJ1-1; D remains unclear. The germline gives CDR1 MGHRA, CDR2 YSYEKL. CDR3 size: 15 residues. V gave up 4 bases and J gave up 4 bases, with 16 bases separating them. CDR3 sequence (DNA): TGCGCCAGCAGCCTCGGACGGAACCTACTCACTGAAGCTTTCTTT. It yields the protein CASSLGRNLLTEAFF.

This chain connects TRBV7-2 to TRBJ2-1; TRBD2 aligns across 7 bases. Germline-derived CDR1 and CDR2 are SGHTA and FQGNSA. The junction had 16 bases not matched to a gene; V was cut back by 5 bases and J by 9 bases. CDR3 size: 16 residues. CDR3 protein: CASSLSNGAGLVEQFF. CDR3 coding DNA: TGTGCCAGCAGCCTCAGCAACGGAGCGGGGCTTGTTGAGCAGTTCTTC.

This clonotype occurred a few times. The J gene is TRBJ1-1, the V gene TRBV6-8; D remains ambiguous. The CDR3 has 13 amino acids. V lost 8 bases and J lost 1, with 11 bases in between. CDR1 MNHGY and CDR2 SAAAGT come from the germline V gene. CDR3 nucleotide sequence: TGTGCCAGCCACGGAGACGCGAACACTGAAGCTTTCTTT. Translation gives CASHGDANTEAFF.

On this clonotype itself: One base away lies a much larger clone, so this may be a sequencing read error. The J gene is TRBJ2-3, the V gene TRBV20-1; 9 nucleotides match TRBD2. The CDR3 is 16 residues long. The V gene end was trimmed by 0 bases and the J gene end by 2 bases; junction bases not matched to a gene: 6. Looked up from germline, CDR1 is DFQATT and CDR2 is SNEGSKA (reference sequence). CDR3 region: CSARDPASGDTDTQYF. The DNA for the CDR3 is TGCAGTGCTAGAGATCCCGCTAGCGGGGACACAGATACGCAGTATTTT.

Ten or more counts support this clonotype. The V call is TRBV20-1, the J call TRBJ2-7; 7 bases agree with TRBD1. V lost 1 base and J lost 2; bases outside the gene matches: 8. CDR3 length equals 15 residues. CDR1 is DFQATT and CDR2 is SNEGSKA in the germline V gene (reference sequence). The chain's CDR3 is CSARAGTVAPYEQYF. For the CDR3, the DNA is TGCAGTGCTAGAGCCGGGACAGTAGCTCCCTACGAGCAGTACTTC.

This clonotype was seen at least ten times. V is TRBV7-3 and J is TRBJ2-5; the D gene is possibly TRBD1 (7 bases). The CDR3 is 14 residues long. The germline V and J ends were trimmed by 5 bases and 2 bases, with 12 bases remaining between them. CDR1 and CDR2 (germline): SGHTA, FQGTGA. The DNA of the CDR3 is TGTGCCAGCAGCCCAGGGGGGAGGCAAGAGACCCAGTACTTC. Amino acids: CASSPGGRQETQYF.

On this clonotype: Just one base apart from a much larger clone, this may be a read error. V usage is TRBV15 and J usage is TRBJ1-2, with 8 bases fitting TRBD1. Germline-derived CDR1 and CDR2 are LNHNV and YYDKDF (reference sequence). This CDR3 has 17 residues. The CDR3 nucleotides are TGTGCCACCAGCGGAGATATCCAGGCAGGGGGCCTGTCCGGCTACACCTTC. Translating gives CATSGDIQAGGLSGYTF.

This clonotype occurred many times. The chain couples TRBV10-3 to TRBJ1-2; 7 bases fit TRBD1. The V segment lost 10 bases and the J segment 4 bases; nucleotides outside the gene matches: 9. Germline values: CDR1 ENHRY, CDR2 SYGVKD. CDR3 length: 13 amino acids. The CDR3 here is CATRDNRGYGYTF. Written as DNA, the CDR3 is TGTGCCACCCGAGACAACAGGGGCTATGGCTACACCTTC.

Points on this clonotype: With a much larger clone just one base away, this may be a read error. This chain connects TRBV20-1 to TRBJ2-3; no firm D call. V was trimmed by 3 bases and J by 2 bases, leaving 12 bases between them. Germline V gene lookup returns CDR1 DFQATT and CDR2 SNEGSKA (reference sequence). This CDR3 has 14 residues. The CDR3 reads CSASPGGVTDTQYF. The CDR3 nucleotides read TGCAGTGCTAGTCCGGGCGGTGTCACAGATACGCAGTATTTT.

This clonotype was recorded once. The junction shows a germline mismatch at one end, possibly a read error. This chain links TRBV20-1 with TRBJ2-1; 10 nucleotides match TRBD2. CDR1 and CDR2 from the germline V gene are DFQATT and SNEGSKA (reference sequence). The CDR3 is 15 residues long. The CDR3 sequence is CSAREALAGVNEQFF. As DNA, the CDR3 is TGCAGTGCTAGAGAGGCGCTAGCGGGGGTGAATGAACAGTTCTTC.

This clonotype showed up many times. The chain carries TRBV7-3 and TRBJ2-5; 9 nucleotides agree with TRBD1. The CDR3 is 15 amino acids. Germline trimming cut 5 bases from V and 4 bases from J; bases unmatched to any gene: 8. CDR1 and CDR2 (germline): SGHTA, FQGTGA. CDR3 residues: CASSPTGTGTETQYF. CDR3 sequence (DNA): TGTGCCAGCAGCCCAACCGGGACAGGGACAGAGACCCAGTACTTC.

This clonotype appeared many times. The chain recombines TRBV7-3 with TRBJ1-2, with D unclear. The CDR3 totals 13 residues. Between the trimmed V and J ends, which lost 5 bases and 8 bases, there was a span of 15 bases. The V gene's germline CDR1 is SGHTA and CDR2 FQGTGA. CDR3 protein: CASSQGPDFGYTF. CDR3 bases: TGTGCCAGCAGCCAAGGCCCGGATTTCGGCTACACCTTC.

This clonotype was seen many times. The chain couples TRBV4-2 to TRBJ2-5; 16 bases map to TRBD2. Germline CDR1 LGHNA, CDR2 YNFKEQ. The CDR3 length is 18 residues. J was trimmed by 5 bases and V by 5 bases; bases with no gene match: 11. The CDR3 DNA sequence: TGTGCCAGCAGCACCTCCGGGACTAGCGGGGGGGCCGGGGAGACCCAGTACTTC. Residues: CASSTSGTSGGAGETQYF.

This clonotype is a singleton in its sample. A single base separates this from a much larger clone, so it may be a read error. The chain has TRBV21-1 and TRBJ2-4; the table's D call of TRBD1 was not tested on the DNA. TRBV21-1 is annotated as a pseudogene. The CDR3 runs 16 residues. CDR3 sequence: CVSSRGWGQTKNIQYF. The CDR3 DNA is TGTGTCAGCAGCAGAGGTTGGGGACAGACCAAAAACATTCAGTACTTC.

There are many counts of this clonotype. The gene calls are TRBV7-3 and TRBJ1-2, with D hard to call. Germline CDR1 and CDR2: SGHTA and FQGTGA. V lost 5 bases to trimming and J lost 8 bases, with 24 bases between them. The CDR3 runs to 16 residues. The CDR3 DNA is TGTGCCAGCAGCCCAACCGCCCCGCCCGGACCTCGGGGCTACACCTTC. Amino acids: CASSPTAPPGPRGYTF.

This clonotype has a single count. The chain carries TRBV20-1 and TRBJ2-3; 9 nucleotides match TRBD1. Germline loops: CDR1 DFQATT, CDR2 SNEGSKA (reference sequence). The V and J ends lost 3 bases and 3 bases, in that order; junction bases with no gene match: 4. The CDR3 is made up of 14 amino acids. Written as DNA, the CDR3 is TGCAGTGCTAGGGCGGGACAGGGTACAGATACGCAGTATTTT. Translating it yields CSARAGQGTDTQYF.